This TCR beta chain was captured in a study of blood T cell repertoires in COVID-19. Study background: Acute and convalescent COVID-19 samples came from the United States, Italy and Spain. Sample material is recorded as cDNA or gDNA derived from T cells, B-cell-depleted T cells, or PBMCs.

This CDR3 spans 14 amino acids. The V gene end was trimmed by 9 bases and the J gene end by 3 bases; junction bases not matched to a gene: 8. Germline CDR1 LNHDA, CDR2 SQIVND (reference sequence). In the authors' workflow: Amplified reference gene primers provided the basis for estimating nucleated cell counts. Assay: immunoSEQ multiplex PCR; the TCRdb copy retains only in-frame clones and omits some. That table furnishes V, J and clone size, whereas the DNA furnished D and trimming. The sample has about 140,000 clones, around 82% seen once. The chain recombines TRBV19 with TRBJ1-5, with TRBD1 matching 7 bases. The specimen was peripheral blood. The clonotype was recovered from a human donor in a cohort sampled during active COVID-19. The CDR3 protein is CASRTGLFNQPQHF. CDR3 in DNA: TGTGCCAGCCGGACAGGTCTTTTCAATCAGCCCCAGCATTTT.